This T cell receptor (beta chain) is from a study of T cell responses to AZD1222 COVID-19 vaccine. Study observations and caveats: The sample set comprised mostly white British donors with more females, and clonal diversity was possibly underestimated. Recipients of AZD1222 seropositive at baseline numbered only 5 or 6. Nearly half of spike-specific TCRs reportedly target unmutated variant regions.

Notes on this clone: The antigen remains undetermined.

The CDR3 is 15 amino acids. Germline CDR1 reads LGHNA; CDR2 reads YNFKEQ. V lost 1 base and J lost 1, with 10 bases in between. Assay: immunoSEQ multiplex PCR; the TCRdb copy retains only in-frame clones and omits some. The table includes 100,000 or so clones, 89% detected once. The specimen comprised peripheral blood, sampled 28 days after the second AZD1222 dose. The rearrangement joins TRBV4-2 to TRBJ1-1, with D possibly TRBD1 on 6 matching bases. This clonotype was obtained from an adult who received the AZD1222 COVID-19 vaccine. CDR3: CASSQGIQGNTEAFF. The CDR3, as DNA: TGTGCCAGCAGCCAAGGTATACAGGGGAACACTGAAGCTTTCTTT.